The 12 T cell receptor beta chains in this list originate from one sample, sequenced in a study of cytomegalovirus exposure and HLA in healthy donors. Vbeta (60) and Jbeta (13) primers were used in the PCR. Only in-frame clones appear in the TCRdb table, and some are missing; sequencing was by immunoSEQ multiplex PCR. The sample yields more than 110,000 clones, 76% seen once. Sequencing was done on a sample of PBMCs. All receptors come from a man aged 18 to 30 in good health and CMV-seronegative.

The chain carries TRBV6-1 and TRBJ2-3; D not certain. V was trimmed by 2 bases and J by 2 bases, leaving 8 bases between them. Germline CDR1 and CDR2: MNHNS and SASEGT. This CDR3 has 14 residues. The CDR3 sequence: CASSEQTLTDTQYF. The CDR3, as DNA: TGTGCCAGCAGTGAACAGACACTCACAGATACGCAGTATTTT.

The gene calls are TRBV2 and TRBJ2-1; 8 nucleotides align to TRBD2. V trimming: 1 base; J trimming: 2 bases; junction bases outside the gene matches: 10. Per the germline V gene, CDR1 is SNHLY and CDR2 is FYNNEI. CDR3 length: 18 residues. CDR3 loop: CASSEVDFGRGAYNEQFF. In DNA, the CDR3 is TGTGCCAGCAGTGAAGTCGACTTCGGGCGGGGGGCCTACAATGAGCAGTTCTTC.

V is TRBV6-6 and J is TRBJ1-5; D is unresolved. The CDR3 has 15 amino acids. Germline V lookup: CDR1 MNHNY, CDR2 SVGAGI (reference sequence). The ends were cut back, 0 bases at V and 5 bases at J, with 11 bases in the middle. The CDR3 DNA is TGTGCCAGCAGTTACTCGGAGGCCGTCGATCAGCCCCAGCATTTT. Translation: CASSYSEAVDQPQHF.

This rearrangement joins TRBV12-5 to TRBJ2-7, with 7 bases fitting TRBD1. This CDR3 spans 18 amino acids. Looked up from germline, CDR1 is LGHNT and CDR2 is FRNRAP. V lost 3 bases and J lost 3; bases outside the gene matches: 17. The CDR3 protein is CASGFSGQQTYGHYEQYF. The CDR3 DNA sequence: TGTGCTAGTGGTTTTTCGGGACAGCAAACCTACGGGCACTACGAGCAGTACTTC.

This chain uses TRBV9 with TRBJ1-2, with D possibly TRBD1 on 5 matching bases. This CDR3 spans 17 amino acids. V was cut by 0 bases and J by 3 bases, with 18 bases left in between. CDR1 SGDLS and CDR2 YYNGEE come from the germline V gene. The CDR3 here is CASSVVPVPTDYYGYTF. Here the CDR3 DNA reads TGTGCCAGCAGCGTAGTCCCCGTCCCGACAGACTACTATGGCTACACCTTC.

A single count supports this clone. The chain joins TRBV12-5 to TRBJ1-1; a weak D match, TRBD1 (6 bases). Germline V gene data show CDR1 as LGHNT and CDR2 as FRNRAP. The CDR3 is made up of 17 amino acids. The V end lost 3 bases, the J end lost 3 bases, and 20 bases lay between the germline ends. The CDR3 reads CASGLHGTNLGDTEAFF. The CDR3, as DNA: TGTGCTAGTGGTTTACACGGGACAAATCTGGGGGACACTGAAGCTTTCTTT. Together with reference TRBV12-5 and TRBJ1-1, the CDR3 gives the full variable domain: DARVTQTPRHKVTEMGQEVTMRCQPILGHNTVFWYRQTMMQGLELLAYFRNRAPLDDSGMPKDRFSAEMPDATLATLKIQPSEPRDSAVYFCASGLHGTNLGDTEAFFGQGTRLTVV.

The chain links TRBV7-3 to TRBJ2-3, with D unclear. With 5 bases removed from V and 4 bases from J, the gap between germline ends came to 7 bases. From germline, CDR1 is SGHTA and CDR2 FQGTGA. This CDR3 spans 12 amino acids. This CDR3 is CASSLNPDTQYF. CDR3 nucleotide sequence: TGTGCCAGCAGCCTTAATCCAGATACGCAGTATTTT.

This clone showed up just a few times. The chain recombines TRBV10-3 with TRBJ1-1; maybe TRBD1 (5 bases). The CDR3 extends over 16 amino acids. CDR1 ENHRY and CDR2 SYGVKD come from the germline V gene. V was trimmed by 3 bases and J by 4 bases, leaving 18 bases between them. The CDR3 sequence: CAISDSERGLGTEAFF. The CDR3 DNA is TGTGCCATCAGTGATTCGGAAAGGGGCCTGGGCACTGAAGCTTTCTTT.

The chain couples TRBV6-5 to TRBJ2-2; no firm D call. The germline V gene encodes CDR1 MNHEY and CDR2 SVGAGI. Trimming shortened V by 6 bases and J by 1 base, and 9 bases separated the two germline ends. The CDR3 has 14 residues. CDR3 DNA: TGTGCCAGCAGGTACGCCAGGAACACCGGGGAGCTGTTTTTT. Residues: CASRYARNTGELFF.

V is TRBV29-1 and J is TRBJ2-2; 16 nucleotides align to TRBD2. CDR1 is SQVTM, CDR2 ANQGSEA, per germline. CDR3 length: 18 amino acids. V was pared by 5 bases and J by 5 bases, with 11 bases of the junction left unmatched. The CDR3 nucleotides are TGCAGCGTTATGCCGGGACTAGCGGGAGGGCCGGGAACCGGGGAGCTGTTTTTT. It is translated as CSVMPGLAGGPGTGELFF.

The rearrangement uses TRBV2 and TRBJ2-2; 8 bases fit TRBD2. CDR3 length: 15 amino acids. Trimming took 8 bases from V and 6 from J; bases not matched to a gene: 11. CDR1 SNHLY and CDR2 FYNNEI come from the germline V gene. CDR3 sequence: CASDIKAGDPGELFF. CDR3 nucleotide sequence: TGTGCCAGCGACATTAAAGCGGGGGACCCCGGGGAGCTGTTTTTT.

The gene calls are TRBV5-4 and TRBJ2-7, with D uncertain. This CDR3 region has 15 residues. The ends were cut back, 0 bases at V and 2 bases at J, with 12 bases in the middle. CDR1 is SGHNT and CDR2 is YYREEE in the germline V gene (reference sequence). The CDR3, as DNA: TGTGCCAGCAGCTTGGACAGTCCATTTACCTACGAGCAGTACTTC. Its translation is CASSLDSPFTYEQYF.